This TCR beta chain was profiled in a study of graft-versus-host responses after intestinal transplantation. Study background: Uniformly, recipients were administered anti-thymocyte globulin induction with subsequent tacrolimus and steroids for three to four years. Broader study findings: Recipient-marrow GvH clones were detected, some having first appeared in ileum or blood.

The CDR3 length is 18 residues. V shed 0 bases and J shed 5 bases, with 20 bases lying between them. From germline, CDR1 is LGHNT and CDR2 FRNRAP. A remark on this clone: Antigen specificity is unknown.

TCRdb's copy holds only in-frame clones and misses some; the assay was immunoSEQ multiplex PCR. The sample shows 77,000 or so clones, about nine tenths of them seen only once. This chain joins TRBV12-5 and TRBJ2-1, with D possibly being TRBD2 (6 bases). The source was PBMCs, collected 98 days after intestinal transplantation. The receptor was isolated from a human patient who received an intestinal transplant, so some T cells may come from the graft donor. The CDR3 DNA sequence: TGTGCTAGTGGTTTGGTACTTAGAGGCGGGGCCCCAAACAATGAGCAGTTCTTC. Amino acid sequence: CASGLVLRGGAPNNEQFF. The variable domain in full, with the rest retrieved from reference TRBV12-5 and TRBJ2-1, is DARVTQTPRHKVTEMGQEVTMRCQPILGHNTVFWYRQTMMQGLELLAYFRNRAPLDDSGMPKDRFSAEMPDATLATLKIQPSEPRDSAVYFCASGLVLRGGAPNNEQFFGPGTRLTVL.